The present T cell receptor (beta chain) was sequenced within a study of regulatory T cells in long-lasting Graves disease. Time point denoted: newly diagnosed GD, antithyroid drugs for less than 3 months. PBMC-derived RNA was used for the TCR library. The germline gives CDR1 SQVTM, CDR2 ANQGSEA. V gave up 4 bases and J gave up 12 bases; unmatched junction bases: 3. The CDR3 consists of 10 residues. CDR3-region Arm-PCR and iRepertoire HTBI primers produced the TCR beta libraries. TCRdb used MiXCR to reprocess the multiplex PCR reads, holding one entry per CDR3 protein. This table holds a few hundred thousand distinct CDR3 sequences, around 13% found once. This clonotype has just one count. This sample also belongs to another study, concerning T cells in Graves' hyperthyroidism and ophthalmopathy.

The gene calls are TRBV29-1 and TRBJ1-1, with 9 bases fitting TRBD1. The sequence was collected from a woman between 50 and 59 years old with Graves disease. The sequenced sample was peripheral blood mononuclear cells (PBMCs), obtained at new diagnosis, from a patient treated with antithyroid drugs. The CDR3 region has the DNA TGCAGCGTTGCAGGGACAGGGCCTTTCTTT. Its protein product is CSVAGTGPFF.